These 8 T cell receptor beta chains originate from one sample sequenced in a study of blood T cell repertoires in COVID-19. The repertoire was sequenced with immunoSEQ multiplex PCR; TCRdb's copy has only in-frame clones and lacks some. The table records 100,000 or so clones, 70% to 90% of them present only once. Specimen: peripheral blood. The receptors were sampled from a human donor in a cohort sampled during active COVID-19.

V and J are TRBV27 and TRBJ1-2; D not certain. This CDR3 contains 13 residues. Germline CDR1 reads MNHEY; CDR2 reads SMNVEV (reference sequence). Deletions cut 0 bases from V and 4 bases from J, with 6 bases between. CDR3 loop: CASSLSSGYGYTF. CDR3 bases: TGTGCCAGCAGTTTATCTTCCGGCTATGGCTACACCTTC.

The chain couples TRBV2 to TRBJ2-3, with 10 bases matching TRBD1. After removal of 6 bases from V and 0 bases from J, the junction contained 3 bases not matched to a gene. Germline V gene lookup returns CDR1 SNHLY and CDR2 FYNNEI. The CDR3 totals 15 residues. The CDR3 DNA reads TGTGCCAGCAGGAGACAGGGGGCTAGCACAGATACGCAGTATTTT. Its protein is CASRRQGASTDTQYF.

The chain joins TRBV29-1 to TRBJ1-1; no firm D call. V gave up 3 bases and J gave up 0 bases, with 17 bases separating them. Germline V gene lookup returns CDR1 SQVTM and CDR2 ANQGSEA. The CDR3 is made up of 16 amino acids. The CDR3 coding sequence is TGCAGCGTTGATCCCCAGGACTGGTCCATGAACACTGAAGCTTTCTTT. Amino acid sequence: CSVDPQDWSMNTEAFF.

The chain links TRBV7-2 to TRBJ2-4; 13 positions agree with TRBD2. With V trimmed by 0 bases and J by 9 bases, 5 bases remained unmatched. Germline V CDR1 and CDR2: SGHTA, FQGNSA. The CDR3 covers 16 residues. CDR3 residues: CASSLAATSGGAIQYF. Written as DNA, the CDR3 is TGTGCCAGCAGCTTAGCCGCAACTAGCGGGGGGGCCATTCAGTACTTC. Complete variable domain (other parts from reference TRBV7-2 and TRBJ2-4): GAGVSQSPSNKVTEKGKDVELRCDPISGHTALYWYRQSLGQGLEFLIYFQGNSAPDKSGLPSDRFSAERTGGSVSTLTIQRTQQEDSAVYLCASSLAATSGGAIQYFGAGTRLSVL.

The rearrangement links TRBV9 to TRBJ1-4; no clear D. This CDR3 region has 17 residues. Trimming left V 0 bases short and J 2 bases short, with 14 bases between. In germline, CDR1 is SGDLS, CDR2 YYNGEE. CDR3 residues: CASSVDPKVETNEKLFF. The CDR3, as DNA: TGTGCCAGCAGCGTAGACCCTAAAGTGGAGACTAATGAAAAACTGTTTTTT. The full variable domain, in which reference TRBV9 and TRBJ1-4 provide the parts outside the CDR3, is DSGVTQTPKHLITATGQRVTLRCSPRSGDLSVYWYQQSLDQGLQFLIQYYNGEERAKGNILERFSAQQFPDLHSELNLSSLELGDSALYFCASSVDPKVETNEKLFFGSGTQLSVL.

The rearrangement uses TRBV27 and TRBJ2-5; possibly TRBD1 for D (5 bases). CDR3 length equals 16 residues. Looked up from germline, CDR1 is MNHEY and CDR2 is SMNVEV (reference sequence). Trimming cost V 2 bases and J 1 base, with 14 bases left between them. The CDR3 sequence is CASSLGVTVLQETQYF. The DNA for the CDR3 is TGTGCCAGCAGTTTAGGAGTGACAGTGCTCCAAGAGACCCAGTACTTC.

This chain connects TRBV30 to TRBJ1-2; D remains unclear. The CDR3 has 15 residues. The V gene lost 2 bases and the J gene lost 3 bases, with 16 bases spanning the gap. Per the germline V gene, CDR1 is GTSNPN and CDR2 is SVGIG (reference sequence). As DNA, the CDR3 is TGTGCCTGGAGTCGCGGGTTGTGGATAGACTATGGCTACACCTTC. It encodes CAWSRGLWIDYGYTF.

V is TRBV5-1 and J is TRBJ2-1; 10 bases align to TRBD1. The CDR3 loop spans 16 amino acids. V dropped 5 bases and J dropped 0; count of bases not matched to a gene: 5. The germline CDR1 and CDR2 sequences are SGHRS and YFSETQ. CDR3 coding DNA: TGCGCCAGCAGTAAGGGACAGGGGAACTCCTACAATGAGCAGTTCTTC. It translates to CASSKGQGNSYNEQFF.